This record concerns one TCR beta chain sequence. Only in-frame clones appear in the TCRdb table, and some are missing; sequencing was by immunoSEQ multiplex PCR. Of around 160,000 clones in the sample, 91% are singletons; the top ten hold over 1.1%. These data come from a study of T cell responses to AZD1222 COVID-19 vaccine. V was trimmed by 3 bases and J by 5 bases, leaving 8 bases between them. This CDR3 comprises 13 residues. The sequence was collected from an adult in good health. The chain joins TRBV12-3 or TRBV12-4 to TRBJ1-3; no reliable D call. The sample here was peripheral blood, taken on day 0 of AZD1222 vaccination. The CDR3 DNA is TGTGCCAGCAGTTTCAGGCAGAGAAACACCATATATTTT. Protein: CASSFRQRNTIYF.